This T cell receptor beta chain was documented in a study of blood T cell repertoires in COVID-19. The protocol was immunoSEQ multiplex PCR, while the TCRdb copy is restricted to in-frame clones and leaves out a portion. The repertoire holds fewer than 350,000 clones, with around nine tenths as singletons. Recovered Cohort 3 donors showed two negative PCRs, clearance, or symptom resolution. With V trimmed by 4 bases and J by 0 bases, 6 bases remained unmatched. CDR1 is MNHNS, CDR2 SASEGT, per germline. The length of the CDR3 is 16 residues. The sequence was collected from a woman aged 40 to 50 who had recovered from COVID-19. The specimen sequenced was PBMCs or T cells enriched from blood (not recorded which). V usage is TRBV6-1 and J usage is TRBJ2-3, with 8 bases that match TRBD2. CDR3 coding DNA: TGTGCCAGCAGTGGGGGGACTAGGGCAAGCACAGATACGCAGTATTTT. The encoded protein is CASSGGTRASTDTQYF.